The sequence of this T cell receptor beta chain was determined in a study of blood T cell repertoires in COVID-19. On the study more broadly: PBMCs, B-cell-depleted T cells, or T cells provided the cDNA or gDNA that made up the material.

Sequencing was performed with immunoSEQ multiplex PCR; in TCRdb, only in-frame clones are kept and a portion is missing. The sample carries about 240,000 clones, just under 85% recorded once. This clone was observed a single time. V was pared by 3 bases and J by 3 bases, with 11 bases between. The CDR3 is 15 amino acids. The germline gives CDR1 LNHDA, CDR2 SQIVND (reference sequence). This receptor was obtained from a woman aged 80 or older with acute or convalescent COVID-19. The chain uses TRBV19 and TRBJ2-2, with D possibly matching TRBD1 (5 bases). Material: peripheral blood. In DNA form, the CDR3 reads TGTGCCAGTAGTATGAAGGGGCCGGACACCGGGGAGCTGTTTTTT. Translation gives CASSMKGPDTGELFF.